This is a list of T cell receptor beta chains from one sample in a study of blood T cell repertoires in COVID-19. The method was immunoSEQ multiplex PCR; TCRdb's version includes in-frame clones alone and lacks a portion of them. The sample lists 430,000 or so clones; 70% to 90% were seen once. The sequenced sample consisted of peripheral blood. These receptors all come from a man aged 18 to 29 with COVID-19, enrolled during active disease. CDR3s include the opening cysteine and the closing phenylalanine or tryptophan. A D gene is named only where the DNA matches it firmly. Clone size appears in some rows only: once, few, many, or a class for an expanded clone.

>TRBJ2-7|NA|TRBD1|TRBV19
CASNSTKGQGYSYEQYF
TGTGCCAGTAACTCGACTAAGGGACAGGGATACTCCTACGAGCAGTACTTC
>TRBJ2-3|once|NA|TRBV5-1
CASGINRAGGSTDTQYF
TGCGCCAGCGGGATAAATAGGGCGGGTGGTAGCACAGATACGCAGTATTTT
>TRBJ2-3|NA|NA|TRBV29-1
CSVAPGDSSTDTQYF
TGCAGCGTTGCACCCGGAGACAGCTCCACAGATACGCAGTATTTT
>TRBJ1-2|NA|TRBD1|TRBV7-9
CASSRLLQGKVRDYGYTF
TGTGCCAGCAGCCGTCTTCTACAGGGGAAAGTGAGAGACTATGGCTACACCTTC
>TRBJ2-3|once|NA|TRBV6-5
CASSYEDTQYF
TGTGCCAGCAGTTACGAGGATACGCAGTATTTT
>TRBJ2-5|few|TRBD2|TRBV11-3
CASSPMASGSGETQYF
TGTGCCAGCAGCCCGATGGCGAGCGGGAGTGGCGAGACCCAGTACTTC
>TRBJ2-5|NA|TRBD2|TRBV7-3
CASSSGLAGGPGTQYF
TGTGCCAGCAGCTCCGGACTAGCGGGAGGGCCTGGGACCCAGTACTTC
>TRBJ2-7|NA|TRBD1|TRBV27
CASSPGQFVSYEQYF
TGTGCCAGCAGCCCGGGACAGTTTGTCTCCTACGAGCAGTACTTC
>TRBJ2-3|NA|NA|TRBV11-3
CASSPRGTDTQYF
TGTGCCAGCAGCCCGAGGGGCACAGATACGCAGTATTTT
>TRBJ1-1|NA|NA|TRBV6-5
CASSLTGSSLRAFF
TGTGCCAGCAGCCTTACAGGGTCCTCTCTGCGTGCTTTCTTT
>TRBJ2-1|NA|NA|TRBV11-2
CASSLVNYQDLTYNEQFF
TGTGCCAGCAGCTTAGTGAACTACCAAGACCTAACCTACAATGAGCAGTTCTTC
>TRBJ2-7|NA|TRBD1|TRBV6-5
CASSKTGTAPYEQYF
TGTGCCAGCAGTAAAACCGGGACAGCACCCTACGAGCAGTACTTC
>TRBJ1-5|NA|NA|TRBV9
CASSERGNGIGEQPLMTPQHF
TGTGCCAGCAGCGAAAGAGGGAATGGGATCGGAGAACAGCCGTTGATGACGCCCCAGCATTTT
>TRBJ2-7|NA|TRBD2|TRBV28
CASSWTVSGSLSYEQYF
TGTGCCAGCAGTTGGACCGTAAGCGGGAGCCTCTCCTACGAGCAGTACTTC
>TRBJ1-4|NA|TRBD1|TRBV5-5
CASSSTGDNEKLFF
TGTGCCAGCAGCTCGACAGGGGACAATGAAAAACTGTTTTTT
>TRBJ2-3|few|TRBD1|TRBV6-5
CASTRRDRATDTQYF
TGTGCCAGCACCCGAAGGGACAGGGCCACAGATACGCAGTATTTT
>TRBJ2-1|NA|TRBD1|TRBV28
CASSLVQGSLNEQFF
TGTGCCAGCAGTTTAGTACAGGGGTCCCTCAATGAGCAGTTCTTC
>TRBJ1-4|NA|TRBD1|TRBV3-1/TRBV3-2
CASSQRRTGEEKLFF
TGTGCCAGCAGCCAACGCCGGACAGGGGAGGAAAAACTGTTTTTT
>TRBJ2-3|NA|NA|TRBV5-1
CASSLETGMIDTQYF
TGCGCCAGCAGCTTAGAAACAGGGATGATAGATACGCAGTATTTT
>TRBJ2-1|few|TRBD1|TRBV19
CASRTGTGNDNEQFF
TGTGCCAGTAGAACCGGGACAGGGAACGACAATGAGCAGTTCTTC
>TRBJ2-3|NA|NA|TRBV5-4
CASSPRDFPPWDTQYF
TGTGCCAGCAGCCCCCGGGACTTCCCGCCTTGGGATACGCAGTATTTT
>TRBJ1-5|once|NA|TRBV13
CASSLGQNPNQPQHF
TGTGCCAGCAGCCTAGGACAGAACCCTAATCAGCCCCAGCATTTT
>TRBJ2-5|NA|TRBD2|TRBV14
CASSLGLGSGETQYF
TGTGCCAGCAGCCTCGGACTAGGAAGTGGGGAGACCCAGTACTTC
>TRBJ2-7|NA|TRBD2|TRBV9
CASSLAGAHEQYF
TGTGCCAGCTCGCTAGCGGGAGCTCACGAGCAGTACTTC
>TRBJ1-5|NA|TRBD1|TRBV6-5
CASRGTGYSNQPQHF
TGTGCCAGCAGAGGGACAGGGTATAGCAATCAGCCCCAGCATTTT
>TRBJ2-5|once|TRBD2|TRBV3-1/TRBV3-2
CASSPQTSDQETQYF
TGTGCCAGCAGCCCACAGACTAGCGACCAAGAGACCCAGTACTTC
>TRBJ2-7|NA|NA|TRBV2
CASSQSSYEQYF
TGTGCCAGCAGTCAATCCTCCTACGAGCAGTACTTC
>TRBJ2-7|few|TRBD2|TRBV6-2/TRBV6-3
CASSLTLRGAGGPEQYF
TGTGCCAGCAGTCTTACCTTACGAGGGGCGGGAGGGCCGGAGCAGTACTTC
>TRBJ2-7|NA|NA|TRBV2
CASRTDSYEQYF
TGTGCCAGCAGGACAGATTCCTACGAGCAGTACTTC
>TRBJ2-3|NA|TRBD2|TRBV7-9
CASSSRLARSTDTQYF
TGTGCCAGCAGCTCGCGACTAGCGAGAAGCACAGATACGCAGTATTTT
>TRBJ2-7|NA|TRBD1|TRBV7-9
CASSHYGQGGPYEQYF
TGTGCCAGCAGCCATTATGGACAGGGGGGCCCCTACGAGCAGTACTTC
>TRBJ2-3|NA|NA|TRBV7-9
CASSRNSLSTDTQYF
TGTGCCAGCAGTAGGAATAGCCTTAGCACAGATACGCAGTATTTT
>TRBJ2-1|NA|NA|TRBV7-2
CASSLSAGTEHEQFF
TGTGCCAGCAGCTTAAGTGCCGGGACTGAGCATGAGCAGTTCTTC
>TRBJ2-7|NA|NA|TRBV27
CASSSYRGTAAYEQYF
TGTGCCAGCAGTTCCTACCGCGGGACGGCTGCCTACGAGCAGTACTTC
>TRBJ2-2|NA|TRBD2|TRBV11-2
CASSPDPISGITGELFF
TGTGCCAGCAGCCCAGACCCCATTAGCGGGATAACCGGGGAGCTGTTTTTT
>TRBJ2-1|once|TRBD2|TRBV3-1/TRBV3-2
CASSQVFTSGRSEQFF
TGTGCCAGCAGCCAAGTTTTTACTAGCGGGAGGTCTGAGCAGTTCTTC
>TRBJ2-3|NA|TRBD2|TRBV11-2
CASSLLLARTDTQYF
TGTGCCAGCAGCCTACTACTAGCGCGCACAGATACGCAGTATTTT
>TRBJ2-1|NA|TRBD2|TRBV7-9
CASSDGLAGNNEQFF
TGTGCCAGCAGCGACGGACTAGCGGGAAACAATGAGCAGTTCTTC
>TRBJ2-5|NA|TRBD1|TRBV5-1
CASSFGQGARETQYF
TGCGCCAGCAGCTTCGGACAGGGGGCTCGAGAGACCCAGTACTTC
>TRBJ2-7|NA|NA|TRBV2
CASSVRSRGPEYEQYF
TGTGCCAGCAGTGTTCGTTCGCGCGGGCCTGAATACGAGCAGTACTTC